The T cell receptor beta chain described here comes from a study of T cell responses to AZD1222 COVID-19 vaccine. The repertoire was sequenced with immunoSEQ multiplex PCR; TCRdb's copy has only in-frame clones and lacks some. The data hold around 95,000 clones, with 88% observed a single time. Study-level results: Recipients of AZD1222 seropositive at baseline numbered only 5 or 6. Recipients of two AZD1222 doses showed rising Spike-specific TCR breadth and depth. In all cases, repertoires were sampled only after the peak T cell response.

The CDR3 runs to 12 residues. CDR1 is LNHNV, CDR2 YYDKDF, per germline (reference sequence). Worth noting for this clone: Its antigen is as yet unknown. A junction end diverges from the germline sequence, so it may reflect a read error.

This chain connects TRBV15 to TRBJ1-1; D not certain. Sequenced material: peripheral blood, taken on day 0 of AZD1222 vaccination. This clonotype originated in an adult in good health. The CDR3 region has the DNA TGTGCCACCAGCAGAGACAGCTTAGAACTTTACTTT. Encoded protein: CATSRDSLELYF.